These T cell receptor beta chains were read from a single sample in a study of PD-1 blockade in classical Hodgkin lymphoma. TCRdb keeps only in-frame clones here, not all; method: immunoSEQ multiplex PCR. This sample has about 19,000 clones; about 87% occur once, and the top ten carry approximately 5.3%. Sequencing was performed on CD8+ T cells from blood, taken before the fourth cycle of nivolumab. The receptors stem from a human donor with classical Hodgkin lymphoma. CDR3s leave out the opening cysteine and the closing phenylalanine or tryptophan.

V: TRBV7-8; J: -; CDR3: ASSFGNLAVLPYEQY
V: TRBV5-5; J: TRBJ2-7; CDR3: ASSLGPRASYEQY
V: TRBV19; J: TRBJ2-1; CDR3: AIGGRNSYNEQF
V: TRBV7-9; J: TRBJ2-7; CDR3: ASSDRGDSGSLGYEQY
V: TRBV27; J: TRBJ2-7; CDR3: ASSLGDYSYEQY
V: TRBV6-1; J: TRBJ2-1; CDR3: ASTPSGFYNEQF
V: TRBV29-1; J: TRBJ2-2; CDR3: SVEARGANTGELF
V: TRBV27; J: TRBJ2-3; CDR3: ASSFGSSTDTQY
V: TRBV7-9; J: TRBJ2-3; CDR3: ASAEVQKPDTQY
V: TRBV15; J: TRBJ1-4; CDR3: ATSKSATNEKLF
V: TRBV5-1; J: TRBJ2-1; CDR3: ASIPLGGRWNEQF
V: TRBV6-4; J: TRBJ1-5; CDR3: ASRKDGYSNQPQH
V: TRBV27; J: TRBJ2-1; CDR3: ASCLWGGYNEQF
V: TRBV11-3; J: TRBJ2-7; CDR3: ASSPHWGFSYEQY
V: TRBV10-2; J: -; CDR3: ASSGNYEQY
V: TRBV15; J: TRBJ1-2; CDR3: ATSRDLGNGYT
V: TRBV11-1; J: TRBJ2-3; CDR3: ASSAALAGGTQDTQY